These 13 T cell receptor beta chains were all obtained from the same sample, sequenced in a study of breast tumors, draining lymph nodes, adjacent tissues. TCRdb reprocessed the multiplex PCR reads with MiXCR, giving one entry per CDR3 protein. In the table there are tens of thousands of distinct CDR3 sequences, about 40% of which are singletons. Sequenced input: breast tumor tissue. Receptor source: a female donor with breast cancer. Some clones in this sample may be carry-over from other donors' samples.

Many counts were recorded for this clonotype. J is TRBJ2-3 and V is TRBV24-1; D is unclear. V dropped 2 bases and J dropped 5 bases, with 16 bases sitting between them. Germline values: CDR1 KGHDR, CDR2 SFDVKD. This CDR3 contains 16 residues. The CDR3 loop is CATSDSLSEEQDTQYF. The CDR3 DNA follows: TGTGCCACCAGTGATTCCCTTTCCGAAGAGCAAGATACGCAGTATTTT.

There are many counts of this clonotype. A much more abundant neighbour one base away suggests this may be a read error. This chain connects TRBV20-1 to TRBJ2-3; 11 bases agree with TRBD2. This CDR3 has 14 amino acids. V dropped 6 bases and J dropped 8; count of bases not matched to a gene: 10. The germline V gene encodes CDR1 DFQATT and CDR2 SNEGSKA (reference sequence). The CDR3 loop is CSALTSGISATQYF. The CDR3 DNA reads TGCAGTGCGCTGACTAGCGGGATCTCAGCTACGCAGTATTTT.

The genes are TRBV10-3 and TRBJ2-7; possible D gene TRBD2, 6 bases. The CDR3 runs 12 residues. V dropped 0 bases and J dropped 6 bases, with 6 bases sitting between them. The germline V gene has CDR1 ENHRY and CDR2 SYGVKD. The DNA for the CDR3 is TGTGCCATCAGTGAGTCGACTAGCGAGCAGTACTTC. Translating it yields CAISESTSEQYF.

This clonotype was seen at least ten times. The rearrangement joins TRBV5-6 to TRBJ2-5, with D maybe TRBD2 (5 bases). With 2 bases removed from V and 4 bases from J, the gap between germline ends came to 9 bases. The CDR3 runs 13 residues. CDR1 and CDR2 from the germline V gene are SGHDT and YYEEEE. CDR3 nucleotides: TGTGCCAGCAGCTTAGGTGGAGGAGAGACCCAGTACTTC. Translation gives CASSLGGGETQYF.

V usage is TRBV2 and J usage is TRBJ2-1; tentative D call: TRBD2 (5 bases). The CDR3 contains 13 residues. Germline V gives CDR1 SNHLY, CDR2 FYNNEI. Between the trimmed V and J ends, which lost 4 bases and 4 bases, there was a span of 8 bases. As DNA, the CDR3 is TGTGCCAGCAGTGGCCTAGCTTACAATGAGCAGTTCTTC. Protein product: CASSGLAYNEQFF.

With respect to this clonotype: This may come from a read error, since a much larger clone is one base off. The gene calls are TRBV5-4 and TRBJ2-2, with 7 bases fitting TRBD1. This CDR3 is built from 16 residues. The V gene end was trimmed by 4 bases and the J gene end by 4 bases; junction bases not matched to a gene: 10. Looked up from germline, CDR1 is SGHNT and CDR2 is YYREEE (reference sequence). CDR3 region: CASSPSRGSGTGELFF. CDR3 DNA sequence: TGTGCCAGCAGCCCGTCCAGGGGGAGTGGCACCGGGGAGCTGTTTTTT.

This clonotype was seen repeatedly, ten times or more. This chain joins TRBV12-3 or TRBV12-4 and TRBJ2-1, with D possibly being TRBD1 (6 bases). The CDR3 runs to 15 residues. Trimming removed 3 bases at V and 6 bases at J, with 15 bases between. The CDR3: CASSLGRGRSNEQFF. The CDR3 DNA reads as TGTGCCAGCAGTTTGGGCAGGGGTAGGAGCAATGAGCAGTTCTTC.

This clonotype was recorded at least ten times. J is TRBJ2-2 and V is TRBV7-2, with 8 bases lining up with TRBD2. J lost 2 bases, V lost 8 bases, and 4 bases had no gene match. The length of the CDR3 is 14 residues. The germline gives CDR1 SGHTA, CDR2 FQGNSA. The CDR3 nucleotides are TGTGCCAGCCGACTAGCGCGAAACACCGGGGAGCTGTTTTTT. It is translated as CASRLARNTGELFF.

This clonotype was detected only a few times. The chain is built from TRBV11-2 and TRBJ2-5, with TRBD2 matching over 8 bases. CDR1 and CDR2 from the germline V gene are SGHAT and FQNNGV. With 5 bases clipped from V and 5 bases from J, the junction kept 7 bases outside the gene matches. The CDR3 is 14 amino acids. DNA of the CDR3: TGTGCCAGCAGCCTGGGACTAGGGGTCGAGACCCAGTACTTC. It specifies CASSLGLGVETQYF.

In its sample, this clonotype was seen many times. This chain uses TRBV20-1 with TRBJ2-1; possibly TRBD1 or TRBD2 for D (5 bases each). Germline loops: CDR1 DFQATT, CDR2 SNEGSKA (reference sequence). This CDR3 comprises 15 residues. V was shortened by 0 bases and J by 9 bases, with 18 bases between the two germline ends. The CDR3 here is CSARDGTTLRSEQFF. CDR3 in DNA: TGCAGTGCTAGAGATGGGACGACCCTAAGGAGTGAGCAGTTCTTC.

At least ten counts were recorded for this clonotype. The chain uses TRBV28 and TRBJ2-7, with D tentatively TRBD1 or TRBD2 (7 bases each). The CDR3 is 15 amino acids. V dropped 5 bases and J dropped 3 bases, with 17 bases sitting between them. Germline CDR1 MDHEN, CDR2 SYDVKM. The CDR3 DNA reads as TGTGCCAGCAGTATCCAGGGGGGGCGCATCTACGAGCAGTACTTC. Its protein product is CASSIQGGRIYEQYF.

With respect to this clonotype: Possible read error: a much larger clone is one base away. The V and J genes are TRBV7-2 and TRBJ2-1; D gene ambiguous. This CDR3 is built from 15 residues. Germline V gives CDR1 SGHTA, CDR2 FQGNSA. CDR3: CASSLELSSHNEQFF. CDR3 coding DNA: TGTGCCAGCAGCTTAGAACTCAGCTCCCACAATGAGCAGTTCTTC.

The table lists this clonotype with many counts. The CDR3 DNA reads as TGTGCCAGCAGCTTGGTGGCAGGGGAACAGCCCCAGCATTTT. Translated, it gives CASSLVAGEQPQHF. This rearrangement joins TRBV5-5 to TRBJ1-5; TRBD1 is a possible D gene (6 bases). The CDR3 length is 14 residues. V lost 0 bases and J lost 7, with 11 bases in between. Germline V gene sequence: CDR1 SGHKS, CDR2 YYEKEE (reference sequence).